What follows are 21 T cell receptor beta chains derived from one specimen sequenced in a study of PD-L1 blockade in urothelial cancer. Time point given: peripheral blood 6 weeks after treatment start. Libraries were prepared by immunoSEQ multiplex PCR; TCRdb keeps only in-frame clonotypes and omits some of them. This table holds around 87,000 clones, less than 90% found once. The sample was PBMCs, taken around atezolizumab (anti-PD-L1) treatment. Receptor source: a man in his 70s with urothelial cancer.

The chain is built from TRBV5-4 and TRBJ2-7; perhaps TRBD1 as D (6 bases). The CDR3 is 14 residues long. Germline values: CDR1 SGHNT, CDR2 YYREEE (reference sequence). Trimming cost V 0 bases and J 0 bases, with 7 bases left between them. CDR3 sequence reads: CASSLGGLSYEQYF. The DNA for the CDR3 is TGTGCCAGCAGCTTGGGGGGGCTCTCCTACGAGCAGTACTTC.

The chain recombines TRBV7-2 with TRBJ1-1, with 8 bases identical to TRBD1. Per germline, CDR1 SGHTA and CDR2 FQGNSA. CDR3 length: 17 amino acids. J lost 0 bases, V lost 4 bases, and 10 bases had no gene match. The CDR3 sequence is CASSYIRGRGMNTEAFF. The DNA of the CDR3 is TGTGCCAGCAGCTATATCAGGGGGCGCGGGATGAACACTGAAGCTTTCTTT.

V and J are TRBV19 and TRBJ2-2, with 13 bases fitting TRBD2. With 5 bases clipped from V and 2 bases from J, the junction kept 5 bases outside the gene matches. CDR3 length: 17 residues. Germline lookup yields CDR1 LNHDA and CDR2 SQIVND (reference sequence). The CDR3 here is CASSVTSGGINTGELFF. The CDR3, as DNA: TGTGCCAGTAGTGTGACTAGCGGGGGGATAAACACCGGGGAGCTGTTTTTT.

CDR3 residues: CASSIAPGTGWGQPQHF. CDR3 in DNA: TGTGCCAGTAGTATAGCCCCAGGGACAGGTTGGGGTCAGCCCCAGCATTTT. The rearrangement joins TRBV19 to TRBJ1-5; 8 bases fit TRBD1. The trim removed 1 base at V and 6 bases at J, leaving 11 bases unmatched. Germline CDR1 reads LNHDA; CDR2 reads SQIVND (reference sequence). The CDR3 is 17 amino acids.

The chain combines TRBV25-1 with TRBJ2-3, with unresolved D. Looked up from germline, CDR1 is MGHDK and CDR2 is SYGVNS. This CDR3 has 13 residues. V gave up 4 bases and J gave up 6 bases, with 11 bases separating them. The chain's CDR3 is CASSVAFRDTQYF. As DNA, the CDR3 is TGTGCCAGCAGTGTAGCCTTCCGGGATACGCAGTATTTT.

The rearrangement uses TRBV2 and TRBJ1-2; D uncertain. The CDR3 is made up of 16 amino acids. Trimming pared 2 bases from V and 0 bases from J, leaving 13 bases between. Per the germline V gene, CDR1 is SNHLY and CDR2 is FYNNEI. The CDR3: CASSESGRSSNYGYTF. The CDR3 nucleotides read TGTGCCAGCAGTGAATCGGGTAGGAGTTCTAACTATGGCTACACCTTC.

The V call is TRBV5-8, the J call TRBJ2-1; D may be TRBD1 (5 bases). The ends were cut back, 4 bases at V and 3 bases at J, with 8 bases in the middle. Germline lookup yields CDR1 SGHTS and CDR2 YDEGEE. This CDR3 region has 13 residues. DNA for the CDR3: TGTGCCAGCAGCGACGACAGCTACAATGAGCAGTTCTTC. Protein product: CASSDDSYNEQFF. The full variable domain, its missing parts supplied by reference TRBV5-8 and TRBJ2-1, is EAGVTQSPTHLIKTRGQQATLRCSPISGHTSVYWYQQALGLGLQFLLWYDEGEERNRGNFPPRFSGRQFPNYSSELNVNALELEDSALYLCASSDDSYNEQFFGPGTRLTVL.

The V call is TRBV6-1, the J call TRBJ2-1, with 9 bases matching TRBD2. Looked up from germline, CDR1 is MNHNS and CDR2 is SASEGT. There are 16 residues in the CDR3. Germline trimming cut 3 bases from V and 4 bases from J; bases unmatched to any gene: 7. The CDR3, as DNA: TGTGCCAGCAGTGACGGAAGCGGGGGGCGTTACAATGAGCAGTTCTTC. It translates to CASSDGSGGRYNEQFF.

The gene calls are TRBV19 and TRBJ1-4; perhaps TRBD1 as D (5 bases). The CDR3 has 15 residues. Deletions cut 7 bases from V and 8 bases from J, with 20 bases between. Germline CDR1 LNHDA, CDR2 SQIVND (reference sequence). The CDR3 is CASIGTFAGYEKLFF. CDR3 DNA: TGTGCCAGTATCGGGACCTTCGCGGGATACGAAAAACTGTTTTTT.

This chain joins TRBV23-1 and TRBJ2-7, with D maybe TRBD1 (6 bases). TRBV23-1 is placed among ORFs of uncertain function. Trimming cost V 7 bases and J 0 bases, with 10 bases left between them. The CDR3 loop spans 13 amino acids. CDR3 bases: TGCGCCAGCACCCCGGGACACTCCTACGAGCAGTACTTC. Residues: CASTPGHSYEQYF.

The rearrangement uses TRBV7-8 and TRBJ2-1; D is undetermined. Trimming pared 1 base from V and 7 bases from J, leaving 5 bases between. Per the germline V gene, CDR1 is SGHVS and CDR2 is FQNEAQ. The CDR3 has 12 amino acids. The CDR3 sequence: CASSLDQNEQFF. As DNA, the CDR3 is TGTGCCAGCAGCTTAGACCAGAATGAGCAGTTCTTC.

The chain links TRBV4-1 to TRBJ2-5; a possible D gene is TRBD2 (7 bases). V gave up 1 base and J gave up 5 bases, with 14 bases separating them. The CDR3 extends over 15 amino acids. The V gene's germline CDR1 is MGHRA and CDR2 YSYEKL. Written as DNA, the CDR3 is TGCGCCAGCAGCCAAGGCGAGGGGGGGAGGGAGACCCAGTACTTC. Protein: CASSQGEGGRETQYF.

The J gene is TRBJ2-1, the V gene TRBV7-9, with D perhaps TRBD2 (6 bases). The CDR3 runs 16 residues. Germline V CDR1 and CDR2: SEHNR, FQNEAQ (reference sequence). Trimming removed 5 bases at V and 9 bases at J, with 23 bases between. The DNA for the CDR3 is TGTGCCAGCAGCGGGAGTTGGGGCGGGATCCCGGGTGAGCAGTTCTTC. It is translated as CASSGSWGGIPGEQFF.

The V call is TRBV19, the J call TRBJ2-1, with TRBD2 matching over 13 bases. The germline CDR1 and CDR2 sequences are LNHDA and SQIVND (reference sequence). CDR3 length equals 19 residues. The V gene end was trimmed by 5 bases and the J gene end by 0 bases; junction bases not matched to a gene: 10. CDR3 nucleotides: TGTGCCAGTAGTCCCGGACTAGCGGGAGCGTTGAGCTCCTACAATGAGCAGTTCTTC. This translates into CASSPGLAGALSSYNEQFF. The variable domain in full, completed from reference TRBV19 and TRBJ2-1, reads DGGITQSPKYLFRKEGQNVTLSCEQNLNHDAMYWYRQDPGQGLRLIYYSQIVNDFQKGDIAEGYSVSREKKESFPLTVTSAQKNPTAFYLCASSPGLAGALSSYNEQFFGPGTRLTVL.

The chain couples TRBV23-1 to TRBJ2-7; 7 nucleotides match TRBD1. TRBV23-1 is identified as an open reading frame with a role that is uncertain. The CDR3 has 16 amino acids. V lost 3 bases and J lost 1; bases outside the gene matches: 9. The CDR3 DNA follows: TGCGCCAGCAGTCAGCCAGACAGGGAGATATCCTACGAGCAGTACTTC. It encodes CASSQPDREISYEQYF.

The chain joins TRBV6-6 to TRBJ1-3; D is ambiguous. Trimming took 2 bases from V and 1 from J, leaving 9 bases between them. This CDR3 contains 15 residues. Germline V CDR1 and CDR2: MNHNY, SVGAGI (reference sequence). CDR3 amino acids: CASSYVATSGNTIYF. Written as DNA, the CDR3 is TGTGCCAGCAGTTACGTGGCCACATCTGGAAACACCATATATTTT.

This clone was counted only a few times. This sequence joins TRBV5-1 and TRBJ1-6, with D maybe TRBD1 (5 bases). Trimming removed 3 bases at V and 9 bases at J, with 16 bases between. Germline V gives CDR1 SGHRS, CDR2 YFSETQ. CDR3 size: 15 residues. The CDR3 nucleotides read TGCGCCAGCAGCTCCCTACCGGGGGAAGGTTCACCCCTCCACTTT. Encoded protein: CASSSLPGEGSPLHF.

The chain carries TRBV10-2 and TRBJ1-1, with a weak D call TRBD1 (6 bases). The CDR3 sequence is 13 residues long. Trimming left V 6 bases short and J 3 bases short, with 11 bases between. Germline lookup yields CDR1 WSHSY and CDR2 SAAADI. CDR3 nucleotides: TGCGCCAGCAGCCCACAGGGATACACTGAAGCTTTCTTT. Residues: CASSPQGYTEAFF.

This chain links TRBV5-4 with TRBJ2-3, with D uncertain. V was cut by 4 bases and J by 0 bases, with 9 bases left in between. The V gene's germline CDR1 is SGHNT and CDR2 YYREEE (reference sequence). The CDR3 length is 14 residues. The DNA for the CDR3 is TGTGCCAGCAGCGTGACTGCTAGCACAGATACGCAGTATTTT. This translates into CASSVTASTDTQYF.

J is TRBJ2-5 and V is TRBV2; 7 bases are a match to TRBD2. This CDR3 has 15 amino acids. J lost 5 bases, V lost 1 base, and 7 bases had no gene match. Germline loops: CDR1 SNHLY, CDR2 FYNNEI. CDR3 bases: TGTGCCAGCAGTGAAGGGTGGCCGGGAGGTGAGACCCAGTACTTC. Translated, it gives CASSEGWPGGETQYF.

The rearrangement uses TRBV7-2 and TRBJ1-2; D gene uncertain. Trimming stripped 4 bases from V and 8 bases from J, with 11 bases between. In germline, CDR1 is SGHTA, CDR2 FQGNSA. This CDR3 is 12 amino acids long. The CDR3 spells CASSSLGFGYTF. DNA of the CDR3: TGTGCCAGCAGCTCCCTGGGCTTCGGCTACACCTTC.